What follows are 30 T cell receptor beta chains derived from one specimen sequenced in a study of blood T cells in healthy people across ages (dated by TCRdb to between 2014 and 2016). Library construction relied on 5' RACE. This sample was sequenced with an Illumina HiSeq 2500. A second PCR of about 6 to 11 cycles was performed with a sample-barcoded 5' primer and a J-beta primer mix. TCRdb cleaned the public reads at Q25 with fastp, built clones with MiXCR and kept in-frame beta chains. Identical CDR3 protein sequences are pooled into one entry, listed with their most common genes and DNA. The sample yields more than 800,000 distinct CDR3 sequences; under 35% were counted once. The ten largest make up 15% to 20% of the sample. The sample consisted of blood. These receptors originate from an elderly woman in good health.

J is TRBJ1-4 and V is TRBV28, with TRBD1 matching over 9 bases. Germline V gene lookup returns CDR1 MDHEN and CDR2 SYDVKM. The CDR3 has 15 amino acids. Trimming took 2 bases from V and 7 from J; bases not matched to a gene: 5. The CDR3 region is CASSLGGQGVEKLFF. As DNA, the CDR3 is TGTGCCAGCAGTTTAGGGGGACAGGGTGTTGAAAAACTGTTTTTT.

This clonotype was counted many times. The chain joins TRBV6-2 or TRBV6-3 to TRBJ2-1; TRBD2 matches at 7 bases. The J segment lost 15 bases and the V segment lost 4 bases, leaving 9 bases of the junction unmatched. Germline V gene sequence: CDR1 MNHEY, CDR2 SVGEGT. The CDR3 runs to 12 residues. CDR3 loop: CASSSAGETGFF. The CDR3 region has the DNA TGTGCCAGCAGTTCTGCGGGGGAAACCGGGTTCTTC.

Concerning this clonotype itself: This may come from a read error, since a much larger clone is one base off. The genes are TRBV28 and TRBJ2-7; 11 nucleotides agree with TRBD1. The germline CDR1 and CDR2 sequences are MDHEN and SYDVKM. This CDR3 region has 14 residues. The V segment lost 7 bases and the J segment 3 bases; nucleotides outside the gene matches: 5. For the CDR3, the DNA is TGTGCCAGCACTTTGGGACAGGGGGGCTACGAGCAGTACTTC. Translation gives CASTLGQGGYEQYF.

This chain links TRBV6-2 or TRBV6-3 with TRBJ1-5; TRBD1 matches at 7 bases. The V gene's germline CDR1 is MNHEY and CDR2 SVGEGT. Germline trimming cut 0 bases from V and 2 bases from J; bases unmatched to any gene: 10. The CDR3 spans 18 residues. CDR3 in DNA: TGTGCCAGCAGTTACTCGAGGCAGGGGGGCAGTGGCAATCAGCCCCAGCATTTT. Residues: CASSYSRQGGSGNQPQHF.

In its sample, this clonotype was seen many times. The rearrangement uses TRBV20-1 and TRBJ2-6; D remains unclear. V lost 6 bases to trimming and J lost 5 bases, with 11 bases between them. The CDR3 runs to 13 residues. Germline V gene data show CDR1 as DFQATT and CDR2 as SNEGSKA (reference sequence). CDR3 protein: CSATPGRANVLTF. The CDR3 nucleotides read TGCAGTGCAACACCGGGCAGGGCCAACGTCCTGACTTTC.

This clonotype came up a few times. The chain employs TRBV2 and TRBJ1-1; maybe TRBD1 (6 bases). The CDR3 loop spans 14 amino acids. Germline CDR1 SNHLY, CDR2 FYNNEI. V lost 6 bases and J lost 1, with 12 bases in between. The CDR3 spells CASRPGTPNTEAFF. The CDR3 DNA reads as TGTGCCAGCAGACCCGGGACACCGAACACTGAAGCTTTCTTT.

This chain links TRBV6-5 with TRBJ1-2, with 10 nucleotides matching TRBD1. V lost 2 bases to trimming and J lost 3 bases; unmatched junction nucleotides: 3. Germline V gives CDR1 MNHEY, CDR2 SVGAGI. This CDR3 contains 15 residues. Written as DNA, the CDR3 is TGTGCCAGCAGTTACGGCGGACAGGGGGACTATGGCTACACCTTC. Translation gives CASSYGGQGDYGYTF.

This clonotype has ten or more counts. This chain links TRBV10-3 with TRBJ2-3, with TRBD2 matching 9 bases. The CDR3 loop spans 14 amino acids. The germline gives CDR1 ENHRY, CDR2 SYGVKD. Germline trimming cut 7 bases from V and 5 bases from J; bases unmatched to any gene: 7. CDR3 protein: CAINQRGVLDTQYF. In DNA, the CDR3 is TGTGCCATCAACCAGCGGGGGGTTTTAGATACGCAGTATTTT.

This clonotype has a count of ten or more. This chain uses TRBV20-1 with TRBJ2-1; 9 bases match TRBD2. The CDR3 runs 13 residues. The germline gives CDR1 DFQATT, CDR2 SNEGSKA (reference sequence). V trimming: 6 bases; J trimming: 3 bases; junction bases outside the gene matches: 3. Written as DNA, the CDR3 is TGCAGTGCCTTTAGCGGGGGCTACAATGAGCAGTTCTTC. Residues: CSAFSGGYNEQFF.

This clonotype was recorded many times. This CDR3 is CASSMKETQYF. CDR3 bases: TGTGCCAGCAGCATGAAAGAGACCCAGTACTTC. The gene calls are TRBV7-2 and TRBJ2-5; D not certain. The CDR3 has 11 amino acids. Germline-derived CDR1 and CDR2 are SGHTA and FQGNSA. Deletions cut 5 bases from V and 3 bases from J, with 4 bases between.

This clonotype appeared many times. The J gene is TRBJ1-6, the V gene TRBV7-2; TRBD1 matches 10 bases. The CDR3 is 17 amino acids. The trim removed 4 bases at V and 6 bases at J, leaving 9 bases unmatched. CDR1 is SGHTA and CDR2 is FQGNSA in the germline V gene. The CDR3 sequence is CASSSRDRGFANSPLHF. CDR3 in DNA: TGTGCCAGCAGCTCCCGGGACAGGGGATTCGCTAATTCACCCCTCCACTTT.

This clonotype was counted between two and nine times. This chain uses TRBV19 with TRBJ2-6; tentative D call: TRBD2 (5 bases). V was trimmed by 11 bases and J by 0 bases, leaving 8 bases between them. Looked up from germline, CDR1 is LNHDA and CDR2 is SQIVND (reference sequence). The CDR3 runs to 13 residues. The CDR3 sequence is CAVRGSGANVLTF. CDR3 in DNA: TGTGCCGTTCGGGGCTCTGGGGCCAACGTCCTGACTTTC.

The J gene is TRBJ1-5, the V gene TRBV30, with 10 bases identical to TRBD1. Germline V CDR1 and CDR2: GTSNPN, SVGIG (reference sequence). Losses at the gene ends were 4 bases for V and 0 bases for J; bases not matched to a gene: 15. The CDR3 spans 19 residues. The CDR3 bases are TGTGCCTGGAATCGAGGACAGGGGGATCCTTCTTTTAGCAATCAGCCCCAGCATTTT. Amino acid sequence: CAWNRGQGDPSFSNQPQHF.

This clonotype came up many times. V gene TRBV20-1 combines with J gene TRBJ2-7; TRBD1 is a possible D gene (7 bases). The germline V gene has CDR1 DFQATT and CDR2 SNEGSKA (reference sequence). The CDR3 runs to 15 residues. Trimming left V 3 bases short and J 2 bases short, with 17 bases between. The CDR3 bases are TGCAGTGCTAGGGTTCTCCCCAGGGGGGCCTACGAGCAGTACTTC. Its translation is CSARVLPRGAYEQYF.

As for this clonotype: A much larger clonotype is one base distant, so this may be a read error. V and J are TRBV27 and TRBJ2-7; 9 positions match TRBD1. This CDR3 is 15 amino acids long. J gave up 3 bases and V 0 bases, and 3 bases lay outside the gene matches. Germline CDR1 is MNHEY and CDR2 is SMNVEV (reference sequence). The DNA for the CDR3 is TGTGCCAGCAGTTTATCAGGACAGGGGAGCTACGAGCAGTACTTC. This translates into CASSLSGQGSYEQYF.

The rearrangement links TRBV27 to TRBJ2-3; D is unclear. This CDR3 spans 14 amino acids. CDR1 and CDR2 (germline): MNHEY, SMNVEV (reference sequence). The V end lost 4 bases, the J end lost 7 bases, and 15 bases lay between the germline ends. CDR3 loop: CASSSTALRNTQYF. The CDR3 DNA sequence: TGTGCCAGCAGTTCAACCGCCCTCCGCAATACGCAGTATTTT.

This clonotype was recorded at least ten times. CDR3 region: CASRAGTSGYNEQFF. The CDR3 DNA reads TGTGCCAGCAGGGCCGGGACTAGCGGCTACAATGAGCAGTTCTTC. The gene calls are TRBV6-5 and TRBJ2-1; 11 positions agree with TRBD2. The J segment lost 3 bases and the V segment lost 6 bases, leaving 4 bases of the junction unmatched. CDR1 MNHEY and CDR2 SVGAGI come from the germline V gene. The CDR3 runs to 15 residues.

The V and J genes are TRBV9 and TRBJ2-7; D gene uncertain. Germline CDR1 SGDLS, CDR2 YYNGEE. Trimming took 1 base from V and 7 from J, leaving 12 bases between them. This CDR3 comprises 13 residues. The CDR3: CASSVSRFGEQYF. In nucleotides, the CDR3 is TGTGCCAGCAGCGTATCCAGGTTTGGAGAGCAGTACTTC.

This clonotype was recorded at least ten times. The V call is TRBV20-1, the J call TRBJ1-2; D not resolved. This CDR3 has 12 residues. V was clipped by 3 bases and J by 2 bases, with 7 bases between them. Per germline, CDR1 DFQATT and CDR2 SNEGSKA (reference sequence). The CDR3 region has the DNA TGCAGTGCTAGGCTGGGGAACTATGGCTACACCTTC. Its translation is CSARLGNYGYTF.

This clonotype was recorded many times. This rearrangement joins TRBV18 to TRBJ2-4, with 9 positions matching TRBD1. J was trimmed by 7 bases and V by 3 bases; bases with no gene match: 10. The CDR3 loop spans 16 amino acids. The V gene's germline CDR1 is KGHSH and CDR2 LQKENI. This CDR3 reads CASSPAGTGSSNIQYF. CDR3 coding DNA: TGTGCCAGCTCACCGGCCGGGACAGGGAGCTCCAACATTCAGTACTTC.

The rearrangement joins TRBV11-2 to TRBJ2-3; 8 bases agree with TRBD2. Germline assignment: CDR1 SGHAT and CDR2 FQNNGV. The CDR3 is 14 residues long. With V trimmed by 8 bases and J by 1 base, 5 bases remained unmatched. In DNA, the CDR3 is TGTGCCAGCGCGGCGGGGGGCTGCACAGATACGCAGTATTTT. Its protein is CASAAGGCTDTQYF.

In this sample, this clonotype turned up many times. The chain couples TRBV7-2 to TRBJ2-5; maybe TRBD2 (5 bases). Germline-derived CDR1 and CDR2 are SGHTA and FQGNSA. The CDR3 contains 14 residues. The V and J ends lost 5 bases and 1 base respectively, with 11 bases between them. CDR3 in DNA: TGTGCCAGCAGCACTAGAAGGAGCCAAGAGACCCAGTACTTC. Translating gives CASSTRRSQETQYF. Based on the CDR3 plus reference TRBV7-2 and TRBJ2-5, the full variable domain is GAGVSQSPSNKVTEKGKDVELRCDPISGHTALYWYRQSLGQGLEFLIYFQGNSAPDKSGLPSDRFSAERTGGSVSTLTIQRTQQEDSAVYLCASSTRRSQETQYFGPGTRLLVL.

A few counts support this clonotype. The CDR3 DNA sequence: TGCAGCGTTGAGGGACCCCGGGGCCGGCCCACGGGAGGCTACACCTTC. Translation gives CSVEGPRGRPTGGYTF. The rearrangement joins TRBV29-1 to TRBJ1-2; D is perhaps TRBD1 (5 bases). V dropped 3 bases and J dropped 8 bases, with 25 bases sitting between them. The CDR3 has 16 residues. Germline CDR1 SQVTM, CDR2 ANQGSEA.

A note on this clonotype: The conserved closing phenylalanine or tryptophan is absent in this CDR3, likely reflecting a read error. The V call is TRBV5-1, the J call TRBJ2-5; 11 bases fit TRBD2. CDR1 is SGHRS, CDR2 YFSETQ, per germline. The V gene end was trimmed by 3 bases and the J gene end by 5 bases; junction bases not matched to a gene: 6. The CDR3 runs to 15 residues. CDR3 DNA sequence: TGCGCCAGCAGCTCGGAGCCTAGCGGGGGGGAGACCCAGTACGTC. It yields the protein CASSSEPSGGETQYV.

V gene TRBV24-1 combines with J gene TRBJ2-3; D possibly corresponds to TRBD2 (5 bases). V was shortened by 2 bases and J by 0 bases, with 11 bases between the two germline ends. The CDR3 runs to 16 residues. Germline CDR1 KGHDR, CDR2 SFDVKD. The CDR3 DNA reads as TGTGCCACCAGTGATTGGACGGGATCTAGCACAGATACGCAGTATTTT. Amino acid sequence: CATSDWTGSSTDTQYF.

This clonotype was detected once. One end of the junction varies from germline; a read error may be responsible. This chain uses TRBV6-2 or TRBV6-3 with TRBJ2-7, with a weak D call TRBD2 (5 bases). The DNA end is a closer match to TRBJ2-5, so the J assignment may be wrong. The germline V gene encodes CDR1 MNHEY and CDR2 SVGEGT. The CDR3 totals 15 residues. CDR3 coding DNA: TGTGCCAGCAGTTACTCTCAGCGGACCCAAAAGACCCAGTACTTC. Its protein product is CASSYSQRTQKTQYF.

This clonotype was counted at least ten times. V is TRBV6-5 and J is TRBJ2-7, with TRBD2 as a possible D gene (6 bases). From germline, CDR1 is MNHEY and CDR2 SVGAGI. The ends were cut back, 11 bases at V and 2 bases at J, with 16 bases in the middle. The CDR3 consists of 13 residues. The CDR3 is CASRDSKTYEQYF. CDR3 DNA: TGTGCCTCCCGGGACTCGAAGACCTACGAGCAGTACTTC.

As concerns this clonotype: Since a much larger clone is just one base distant, this may be a read error. V usage is TRBV3-1 and J usage is TRBJ2-3; 8 nucleotides align to TRBD2. Germline V CDR1 and CDR2: LGHDT, YNNKEL (reference sequence). The CDR3 totals 17 residues. Trimming took 4 bases from V and 1 from J; bases not matched to a gene: 10. DNA for the CDR3: TGTGCCAGCAGCCCCCCGCCCCGGGGGGGATGCACAGATACGCAGTATTTT. It codes for CASSPPPRGGCTDTQYF.

This clonotype turned up a few times. The rearrangement links TRBV28 to TRBJ1-2, with 8 bases identical to TRBD1. The CDR3 length is 15 residues. In germline, CDR1 is MDHEN, CDR2 SYDVKM. Germline trimming cut 6 bases from V and 2 bases from J; bases unmatched to any gene: 8. The DNA for the CDR3 is TGTGCCAGCAGCCGACCCGGGACAGGCAACTATGGCTACACCTTC. It yields the protein CASSRPGTGNYGYTF.

The V and J genes are TRBV5-1 and TRBJ1-4; 7 nucleotides agree with TRBD1. After removal of 4 bases from V and 7 bases from J, the junction contained 7 bases not matched to a gene. CDR3 length: 14 residues. Germline V CDR1 and CDR2: SGHRS, YFSETQ. The CDR3, as DNA: TGCGCCAGCAGCCGCCGGGACAGTGGTGAAAAACTGTTTTTT. Its translation is CASSRRDSGEKLFF.